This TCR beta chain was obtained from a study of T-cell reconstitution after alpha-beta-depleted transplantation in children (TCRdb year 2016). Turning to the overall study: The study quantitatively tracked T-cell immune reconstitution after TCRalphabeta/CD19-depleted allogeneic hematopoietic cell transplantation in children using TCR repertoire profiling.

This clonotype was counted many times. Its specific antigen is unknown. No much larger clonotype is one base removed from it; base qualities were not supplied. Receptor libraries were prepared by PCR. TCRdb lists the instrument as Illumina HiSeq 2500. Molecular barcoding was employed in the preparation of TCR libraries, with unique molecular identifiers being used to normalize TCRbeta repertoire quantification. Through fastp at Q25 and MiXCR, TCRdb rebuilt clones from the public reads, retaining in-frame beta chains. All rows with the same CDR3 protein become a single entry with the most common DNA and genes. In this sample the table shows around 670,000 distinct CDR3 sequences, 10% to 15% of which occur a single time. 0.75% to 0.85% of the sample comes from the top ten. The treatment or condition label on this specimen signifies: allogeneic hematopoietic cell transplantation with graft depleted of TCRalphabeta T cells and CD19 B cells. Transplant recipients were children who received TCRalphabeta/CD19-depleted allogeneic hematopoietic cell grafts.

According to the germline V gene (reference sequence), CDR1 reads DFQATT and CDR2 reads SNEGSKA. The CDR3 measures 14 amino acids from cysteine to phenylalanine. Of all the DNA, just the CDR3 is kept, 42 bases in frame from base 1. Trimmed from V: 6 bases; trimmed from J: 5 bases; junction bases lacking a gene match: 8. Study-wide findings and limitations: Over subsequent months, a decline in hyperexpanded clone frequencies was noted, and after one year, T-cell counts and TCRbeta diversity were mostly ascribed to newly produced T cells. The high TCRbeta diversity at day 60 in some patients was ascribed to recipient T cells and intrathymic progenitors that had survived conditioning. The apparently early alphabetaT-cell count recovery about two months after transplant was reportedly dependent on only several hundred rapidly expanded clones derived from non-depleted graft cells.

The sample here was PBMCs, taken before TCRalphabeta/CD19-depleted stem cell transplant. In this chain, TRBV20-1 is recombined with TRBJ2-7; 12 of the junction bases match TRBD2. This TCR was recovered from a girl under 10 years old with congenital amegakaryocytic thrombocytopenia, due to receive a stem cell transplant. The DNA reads TGCAGTGCGATACTAGCGGGAGGAATCGACGAGCAGTACTTC. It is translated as CSAILAGGIDEQYF.